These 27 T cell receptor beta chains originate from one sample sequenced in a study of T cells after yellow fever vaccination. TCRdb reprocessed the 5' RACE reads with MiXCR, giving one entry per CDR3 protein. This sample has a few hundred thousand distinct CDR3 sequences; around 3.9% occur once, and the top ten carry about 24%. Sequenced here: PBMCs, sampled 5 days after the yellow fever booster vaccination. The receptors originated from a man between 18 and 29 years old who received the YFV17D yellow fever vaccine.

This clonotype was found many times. The CDR3 nucleotides are TGTGCCAGCATCAGGACTAGTTCTACAGATACGCAGTATTTT. Translated: CASIRTSSTDTQYF. This rearrangement joins TRBV7-2 to TRBJ2-3; TRBD2 aligns across 7 bases. Unmatched junction bases numbered 7, after V lost 7 bases and J lost 3 bases. The CDR3 is 14 amino acids. In germline, CDR1 is SGHTA, CDR2 FQGNSA.

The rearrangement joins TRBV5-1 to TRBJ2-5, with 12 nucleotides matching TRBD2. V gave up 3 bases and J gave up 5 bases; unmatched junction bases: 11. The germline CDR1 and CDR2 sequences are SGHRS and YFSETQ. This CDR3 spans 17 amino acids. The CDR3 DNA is TGCGCCAGCAGCTCACAACTAGCGGGGGGCGATCGGGAGACCCAGTACTTC. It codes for CASSSQLAGGDRETQYF.

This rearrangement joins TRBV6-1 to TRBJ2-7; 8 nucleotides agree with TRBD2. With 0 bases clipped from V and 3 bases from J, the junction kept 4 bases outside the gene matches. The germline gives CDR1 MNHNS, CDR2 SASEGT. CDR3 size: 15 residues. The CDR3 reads CASSEASGEFYEQYV. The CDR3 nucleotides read TGTGCCAGCAGTGAAGCTAGCGGGGAATTCTACGAGCAGTACGTC.

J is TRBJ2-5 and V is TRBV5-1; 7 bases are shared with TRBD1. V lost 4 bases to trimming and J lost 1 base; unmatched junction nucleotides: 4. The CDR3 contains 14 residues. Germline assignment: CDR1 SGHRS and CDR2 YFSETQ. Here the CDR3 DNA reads TGCGCCAGCAGCGTAGGGACAGCCCAAGAGACCCAGTACTTC. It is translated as CASSVGTAQETQYF.

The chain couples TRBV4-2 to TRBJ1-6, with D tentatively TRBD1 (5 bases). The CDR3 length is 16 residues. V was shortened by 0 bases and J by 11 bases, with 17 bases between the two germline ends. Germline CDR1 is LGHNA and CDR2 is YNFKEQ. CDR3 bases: TGTGCCAGCAGCCAAGAAGAGGGGATTTCCTATACACCCCTCCACTTT. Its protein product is CASSQEEGISYTPLHF.

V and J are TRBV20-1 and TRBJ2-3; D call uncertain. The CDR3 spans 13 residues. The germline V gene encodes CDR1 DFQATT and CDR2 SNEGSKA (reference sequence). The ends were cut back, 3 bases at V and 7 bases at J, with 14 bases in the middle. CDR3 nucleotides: TGCAGTGCTAGCTCGACAACGAGAAATACGCAGTATTTT. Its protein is CSASSTTRNTQYF.

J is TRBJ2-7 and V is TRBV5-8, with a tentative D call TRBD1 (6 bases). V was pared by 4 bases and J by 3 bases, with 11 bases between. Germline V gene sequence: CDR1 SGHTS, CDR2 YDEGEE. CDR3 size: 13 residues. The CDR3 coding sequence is TGTGCCAGCAGCCACGCGGACAGCTACGAGCAGTACTTC. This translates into CASSHADSYEQYF.

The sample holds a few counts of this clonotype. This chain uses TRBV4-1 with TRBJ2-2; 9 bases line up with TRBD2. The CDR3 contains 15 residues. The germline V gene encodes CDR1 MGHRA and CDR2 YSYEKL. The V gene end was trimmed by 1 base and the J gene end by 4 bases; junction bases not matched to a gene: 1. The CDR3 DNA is TGCGCCAGCAGCCAAGTGCGGGGGGGCACCGGGGAGCTGTTTTTT. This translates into CASSQVRGGTGELFF.

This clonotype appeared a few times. The CDR3 region has the DNA TGTGCCAGCTCAACGACTGAAGAAGAGACCCAGTACTTC. Protein: CASSTTEEETQYF. V usage is TRBV12-3 or TRBV12-4 and J usage is TRBJ2-5; no definite D call. CDR3 length: 13 amino acids. V was cut by 8 bases and J by 3 bases, with 13 bases left in between.

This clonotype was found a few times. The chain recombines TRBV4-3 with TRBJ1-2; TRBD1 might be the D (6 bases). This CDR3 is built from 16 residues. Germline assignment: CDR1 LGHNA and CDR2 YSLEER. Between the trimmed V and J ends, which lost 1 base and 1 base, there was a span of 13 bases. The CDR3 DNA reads TGCGCCAGCAGCCAAGGTAGACAGGTGCTTAACTATGGCTACACCTTC. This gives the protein CASSQGRQVLNYGYTF.

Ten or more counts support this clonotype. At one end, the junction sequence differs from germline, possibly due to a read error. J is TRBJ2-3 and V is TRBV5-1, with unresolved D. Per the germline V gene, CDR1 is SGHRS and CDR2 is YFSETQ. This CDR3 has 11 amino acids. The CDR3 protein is CASSLVDTQYF. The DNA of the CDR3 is TGTGCCAGCAGCTTGGTAGATACGCAGTATTTT.

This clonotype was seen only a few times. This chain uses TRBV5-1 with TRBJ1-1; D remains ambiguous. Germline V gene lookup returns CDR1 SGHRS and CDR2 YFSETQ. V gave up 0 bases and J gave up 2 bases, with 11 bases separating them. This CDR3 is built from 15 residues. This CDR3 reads CASSLVGQQNTEAFF. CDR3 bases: TGCGCCAGCAGCTTGGTAGGTCAGCAAAACACTGAAGCTTTCTTT. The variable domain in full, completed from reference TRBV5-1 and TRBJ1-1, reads KAGVTQTPRYLIKTRGQQVTLSCSPISGHRSVSWYQQTPGQGLQFLFEYFSETQRNKGNFPGRFSGRQFSNSRSEMNVSTLELGDSALYLCASSLVGQQNTEAFFGQGTRLTVV.

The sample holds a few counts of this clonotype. The CDR3 spells CASRGGVTYEQYF. CDR3 coding DNA: TGTGCCAGCAGGGGCGGTGTTACCTACGAGCAGTACTTC. The chain recombines TRBV6-5 with TRBJ2-7; no reliable D call. The CDR3 extends over 13 amino acids. Deletions cut 6 bases from V and 2 bases from J, with 11 bases between. The germline V gene has CDR1 MNHEY and CDR2 SVGAGI.

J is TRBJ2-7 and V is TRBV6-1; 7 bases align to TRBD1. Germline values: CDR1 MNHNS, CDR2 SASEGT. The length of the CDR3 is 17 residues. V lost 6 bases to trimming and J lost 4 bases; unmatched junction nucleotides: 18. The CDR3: CASSRPHRQGKYYEQYF. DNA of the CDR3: TGTGCCAGCAGCCGACCCCACCGACAGGGAAAGTATTACGAGCAGTACTTC.

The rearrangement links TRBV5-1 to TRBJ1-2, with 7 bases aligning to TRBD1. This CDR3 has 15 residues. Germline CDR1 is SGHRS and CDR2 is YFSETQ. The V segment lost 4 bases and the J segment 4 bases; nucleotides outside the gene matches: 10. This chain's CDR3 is CASSQRDRVVYGYTF. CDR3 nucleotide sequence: TGCGCCAGCAGCCAGAGAGACAGGGTTGTCTATGGCTACACCTTC.

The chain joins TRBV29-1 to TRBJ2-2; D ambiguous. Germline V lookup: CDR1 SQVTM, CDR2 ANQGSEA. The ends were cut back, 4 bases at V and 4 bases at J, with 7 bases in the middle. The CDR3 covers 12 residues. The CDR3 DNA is TGCAGCGTTGGACACGTCACCGGGGAGCTGTTTTTT. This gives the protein CSVGHVTGELFF.

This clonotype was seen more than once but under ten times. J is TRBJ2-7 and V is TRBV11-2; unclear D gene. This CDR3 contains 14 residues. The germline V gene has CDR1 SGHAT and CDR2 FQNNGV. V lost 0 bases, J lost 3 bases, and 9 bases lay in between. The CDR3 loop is CASSLEAGFYEQYV. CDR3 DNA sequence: TGTGCCAGCAGCTTAGAGGCAGGATTCTACGAGCAGTACGTC.

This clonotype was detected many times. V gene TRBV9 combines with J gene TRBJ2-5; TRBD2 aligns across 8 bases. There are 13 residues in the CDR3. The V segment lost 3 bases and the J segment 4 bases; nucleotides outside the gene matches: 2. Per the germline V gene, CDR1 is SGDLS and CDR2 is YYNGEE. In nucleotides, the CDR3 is TGTGCCAGCAGCGCTCGGGGGGGAGAGACCCAGTACTTC. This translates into CASSARGGETQYF.

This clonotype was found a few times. The CDR3 bases are TGTGCCATAGCAAGCGGGGGGGACACAGATACGCAGTATTTT. Its protein is CAIASGGDTDTQYF. The V and J genes are TRBV10-3 and TRBJ2-3; 10 bases are a match to TRBD2. Trimming cost V 9 bases and J 2 bases; bases outside gene matches: 5. The CDR3 runs to 14 residues. CDR1 ENHRY and CDR2 SYGVKD come from the germline V gene.

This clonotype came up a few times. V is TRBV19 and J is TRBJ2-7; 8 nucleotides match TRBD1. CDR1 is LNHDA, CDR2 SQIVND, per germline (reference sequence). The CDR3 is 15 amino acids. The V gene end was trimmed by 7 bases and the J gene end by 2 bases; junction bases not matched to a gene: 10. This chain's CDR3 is CASTPDRELPYEQYV. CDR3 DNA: TGTGCCAGTACTCCGGACAGGGAACTTCCCTACGAGCAGTACGTC.

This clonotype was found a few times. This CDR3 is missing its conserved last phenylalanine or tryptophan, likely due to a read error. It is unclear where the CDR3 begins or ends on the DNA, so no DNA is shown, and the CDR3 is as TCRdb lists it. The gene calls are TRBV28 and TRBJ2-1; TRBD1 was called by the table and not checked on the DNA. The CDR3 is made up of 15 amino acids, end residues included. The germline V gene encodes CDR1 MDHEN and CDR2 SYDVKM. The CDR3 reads CASSPPLSTGNKIEV.

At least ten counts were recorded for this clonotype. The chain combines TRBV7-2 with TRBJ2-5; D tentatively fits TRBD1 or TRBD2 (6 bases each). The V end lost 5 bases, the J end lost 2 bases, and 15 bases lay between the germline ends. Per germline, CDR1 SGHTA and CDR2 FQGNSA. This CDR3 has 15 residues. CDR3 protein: CASSRWRGTQETQYF. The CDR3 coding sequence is TGTGCCAGCAGCCGATGGAGGGGGACGCAAGAGACCCAGTACTTC.

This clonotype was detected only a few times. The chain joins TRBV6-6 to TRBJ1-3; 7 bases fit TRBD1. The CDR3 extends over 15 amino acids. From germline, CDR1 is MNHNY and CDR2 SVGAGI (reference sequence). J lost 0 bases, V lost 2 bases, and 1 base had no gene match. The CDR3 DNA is TGTGCCAGCAGTTACAACAGGGGCTCTGGAAACACCATATATTTT. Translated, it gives CASSYNRGSGNTIYF.

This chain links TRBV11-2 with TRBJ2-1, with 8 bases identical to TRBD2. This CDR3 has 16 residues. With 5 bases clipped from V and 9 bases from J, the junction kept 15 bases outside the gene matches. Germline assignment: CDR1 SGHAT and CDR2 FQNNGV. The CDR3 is CASSPLRGGAHSEQFF. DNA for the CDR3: TGTGCCAGCAGCCCCCTCCGGGGGGGGGCCCACAGTGAGCAGTTCTTC.

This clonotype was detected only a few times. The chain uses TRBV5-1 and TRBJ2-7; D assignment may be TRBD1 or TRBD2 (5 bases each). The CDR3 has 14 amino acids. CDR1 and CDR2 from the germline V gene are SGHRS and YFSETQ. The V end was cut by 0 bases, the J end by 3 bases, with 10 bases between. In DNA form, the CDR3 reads TGCGCCAGCAGCTTGGCGGGACCAAACTACGAGCAGTACGTC. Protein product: CASSLAGPNYEQYV.

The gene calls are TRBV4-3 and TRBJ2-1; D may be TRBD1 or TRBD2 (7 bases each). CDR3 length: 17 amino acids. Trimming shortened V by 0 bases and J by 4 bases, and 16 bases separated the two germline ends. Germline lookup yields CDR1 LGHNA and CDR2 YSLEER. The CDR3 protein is CASSQEWGQGGYNEQFF. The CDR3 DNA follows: TGCGCCAGCAGCCAAGAATGGGGGCAGGGGGGGTACAATGAGCAGTTCTTC.

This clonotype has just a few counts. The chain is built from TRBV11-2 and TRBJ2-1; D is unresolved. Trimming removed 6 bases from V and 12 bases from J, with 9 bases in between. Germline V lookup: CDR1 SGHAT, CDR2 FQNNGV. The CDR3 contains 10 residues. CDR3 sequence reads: CASSQWGQFF. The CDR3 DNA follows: TGTGCCAGCAGTCAGTGGGGGCAGTTCTTC. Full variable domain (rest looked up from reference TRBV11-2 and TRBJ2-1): EAGVAQSPRYKIIEKRQSVAFWCNPISGHATLYWYQQILGQGPKLLIQFQNNGVVDDSQLPKDRFSAERLKGVDSTLKIQPAKLEDSAVYLCASSQWGQFFGPGTRLTVL.